Listed below are T cell receptor beta chains from one sample, sequenced in a study of cytomegalovirus exposure and HLA in healthy donors. Sequenced by immunoSEQ multiplex PCR; TCRdb stores in-frame clones only, minus some. There are over 200,000 clones in the sample; approximately 87% occur only once, and roughly 5.5% lies in the top ten. Sequencing input: PBMCs. The receptors were sampled from a woman under 30 in good health and CMV-seronegative. CDR3s include the opening cysteine and the closing phenylalanine or tryptophan. The listing skips clone size in some rows; elsewhere it reads once, few, many or a size class.

>TRBJ2-5|.|TRBV6-5
CASSYGGLEETQYF
>TRBJ1-5|once|TRBV15
CATSRPNRRNQPQHF
>TRBJ1-1|.|TRBV6-1
CASSPQNTEAFF
>TRBJ2-7|.|TRBV7-9
CASSPRGSTGSYEQYF
>TRBJ2-7|.|TRBV4-2
CASGSGTGPYEQYF
>TRBJ1-1|.|TRBV11-2
CASSLGTEAFF
>TRBJ2-3|.|TRBV30
CAWSFSTDTQYF
>TRBJ2-7|.|TRBV7-9
CASSFRDSGISEQYF
>TRBJ1-2|.|TRBV28
CASSSPGTGDYGYTF
>TRBJ2-1|.|TRBV15
CATSRASGGANEQFF
>TRBJ1-2|once|TRBV19
CASIFDRRGYTF
>TRBJ1-2|.|TRBV6-5
CASSYSRTGINYGYTF
>TRBJ2-2|.|TRBV5-1
CASSLDNRDRGGELFF
>TRBJ2-2|few|TRBV10-1
CASGPSGSQSGELFF
>TRBJ2-1|.|TRBV19
CASKRTPGTSGSYNEQFF
>TRBJ1-5|.|TRBV4-1
CASSQEGGEPQHF
>TRBJ2-7|.|TRBV30
CAWNEGLTGYEQYF
>TRBJ2-3|once|TRBV5-1
CASSLRPGQGGTDTQYF
>TRBJ1-1|.|TRBV2
CASSNDWLPEAFF
>TRBJ2-7|.|TRBV10-3
CAISEEDRVHEQYF
>TRBJ1-1|.|TRBV5-8
CASSLGRGGTEAFF
>TRBJ2-1|.|TRBV7-6
CASSLAAGVNEQFF
>TRBJ2-7|once|TRBV28
CASSHYEQYF
>TRBJ1-1|.|TRBV6-1
CASSQNMNTEAFF
>TRBJ2-1|.|TRBV18
CASSPDFRERGVNNEQFF
>TRBJ2-1|.|TRBV9
CASSVDSGEAYNEQFF
>TRBJ2-2|.|TRBV5-6
CASSLGQGYTGELFF
>TRBJ2-3|.|TRBV27
CASSFLGGTQYF
>TRBJ2-7|few|TRBV27
CASSSLPGLGYEQYF
>TRBJ1-2|.|TRBV5-1
CASSPTPGSQRSLNYGYTF
>TRBJ1-4|.|TRBV6-4
CASSPGQGVPF
>TRBJ1-1|.|TRBV15
CATSVTGQTEAFF
>TRBJ2-1|.|TRBV7-2
CASSLWVSGGYNEQFF
>TRBJ2-1|.|TRBV7-9
CASSTRAGTGVYNEQFF
>TRBJ1-1|few|TRBV18
CASSPVAGTEAFF
>TRBJ2-3|.|TRBV5-1
CASRLAGGTDTQYF
>TRBJ2-2|.|TRBV6-6
CASSLQQGAGELFF
>TRBJ1-5|.|TRBV2
CASGRNTGQPQHF
>TRBJ1-2|.|TRBV30
CAWKSTGKGYTF
>TRBJ2-1|.|TRBV29-1
CSFYREGPYNEQFF
>TRBJ2-1|.|TRBV2
CASFGTERGPRGRAYNEQFF
>TRBJ1-2|.|TRBV2
CASREQTGGNYGYTF
>TRBJ2-7|.|TRBV9
CASSPGGGPLEQYF
>TRBJ1-1|.|TRBV28
CASSLYPEAFF
>TRBJ2-5|.|TRBV5-1
CASSFDRAETQYF